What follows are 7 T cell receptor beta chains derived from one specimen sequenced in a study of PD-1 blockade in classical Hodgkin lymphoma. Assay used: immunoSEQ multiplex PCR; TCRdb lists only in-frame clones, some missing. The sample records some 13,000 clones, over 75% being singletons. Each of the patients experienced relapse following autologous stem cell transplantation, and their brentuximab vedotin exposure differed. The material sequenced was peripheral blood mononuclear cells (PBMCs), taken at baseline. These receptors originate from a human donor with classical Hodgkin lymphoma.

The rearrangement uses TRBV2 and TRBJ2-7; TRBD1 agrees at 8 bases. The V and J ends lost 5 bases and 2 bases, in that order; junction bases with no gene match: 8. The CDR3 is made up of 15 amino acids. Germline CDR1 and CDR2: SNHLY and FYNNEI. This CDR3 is CASSSVQTGAYEQYF. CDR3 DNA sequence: TGTGCCAGCAGTTCCGTCCAGACAGGGGCCTACGAGCAGTACTTC.

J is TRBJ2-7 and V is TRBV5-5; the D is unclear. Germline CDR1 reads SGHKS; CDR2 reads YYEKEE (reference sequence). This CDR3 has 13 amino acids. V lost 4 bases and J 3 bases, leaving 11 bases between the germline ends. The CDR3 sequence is CASSQDWRYEQYF. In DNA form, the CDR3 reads TGTGCCAGCAGCCAAGATTGGCGCTACGAGCAGTACTTC.

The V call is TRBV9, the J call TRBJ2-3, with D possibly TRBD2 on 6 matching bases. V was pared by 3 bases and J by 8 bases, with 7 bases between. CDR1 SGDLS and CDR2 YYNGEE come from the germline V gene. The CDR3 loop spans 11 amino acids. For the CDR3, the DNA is TGTGCCAGCAGCGGGGGACTTACGCAGTATTTT. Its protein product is CASSGGLTQYF.

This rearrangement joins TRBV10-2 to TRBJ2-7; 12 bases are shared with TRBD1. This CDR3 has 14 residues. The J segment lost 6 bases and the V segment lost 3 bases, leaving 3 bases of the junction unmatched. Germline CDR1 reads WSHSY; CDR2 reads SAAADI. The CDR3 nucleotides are TGCGCCAGCAGTGAAGGGACAGGGGGCGCCGAGCAGTACTTC. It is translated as CASSEGTGGAEQYF.

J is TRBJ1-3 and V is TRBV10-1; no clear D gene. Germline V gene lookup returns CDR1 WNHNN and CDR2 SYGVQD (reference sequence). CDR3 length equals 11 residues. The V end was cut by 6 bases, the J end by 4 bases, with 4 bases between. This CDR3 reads CASSTGNTIYF. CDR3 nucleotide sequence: TGCGCCAGCAGCACAGGAAACACCATATATTTT.

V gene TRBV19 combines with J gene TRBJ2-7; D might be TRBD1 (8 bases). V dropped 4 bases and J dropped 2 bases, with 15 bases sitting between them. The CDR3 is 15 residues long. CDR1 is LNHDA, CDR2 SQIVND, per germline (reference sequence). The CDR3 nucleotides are TGTGCCAGTAGTACAAGGACAGGGAGGGCCTACGAGCAGTACTTC. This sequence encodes CASSTRTGRAYEQYF.

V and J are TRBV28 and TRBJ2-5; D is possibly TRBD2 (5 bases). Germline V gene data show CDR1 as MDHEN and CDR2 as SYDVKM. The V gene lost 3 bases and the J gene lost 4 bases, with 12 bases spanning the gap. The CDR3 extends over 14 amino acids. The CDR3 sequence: CASSLIPRGETQYF. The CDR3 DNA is TGTGCCAGCAGTTTGATCCCTCGGGGAGAGACCCAGTACTTC.